This TCR beta chain was sequenced for a study of T-cell reconstitution after alpha-beta-depleted transplantation in children. This clonotype appeared a few times. TCRbeta library preparation incorporated unique molecular identifiers. From the PCR reads, TCRdb called clonotypes with MiXCR, one entry per CDR3 protein. The table shows some 200,000 distinct CDR3 sequences, with approximately 15% occurring only once. The V end was cut by 2 bases, the J end by 8 bases, with 9 bases between. The CDR3 sequence is 12 residues long. Germline CDR1 is SEHNR and CDR2 is FQNEAQ (reference sequence). The clonotype was recovered from a human donor who donated a stem cell graft to a child with acute lymphoblastic leukemia. The rearrangement links TRBV7-9 to TRBJ1-2, with no clear D. Here the sequenced sample was PBMCs from the stem cell graft donor, taken from the stem cell graft. CDR3 nucleotide sequence: TGTGCCAGCAGCTTAAATGGGGTCGGCTACACCTTC. It is translated as CASSLNGVGYTF.